This entry features one T cell receptor beta chain sequence. The Seattle site enrolled patients during active infection and followed them longitudinally. The record originates from a study of blood T cell repertoires in COVID-19. As for the study in general: The study drew acute and convalescent COVID-19 samples from the United States, Italy and Spain. PBMCs, B-cell-depleted T cells, or T cells provided the cDNA or gDNA that made up the material.

Original processing methods: Reference gene primer amplification in the assay estimated nucleated cell counts. Method: immunoSEQ multiplex PCR; TCRdb's copy keeps in-frame clones and lacks some. The D gene and trimming were derived from the DNA, and the V and J assignments and clone size from that table. The sample holds 50,000 to 80,000 clones, about 80% seen once. The CDR3 has 14 amino acids. Trimming left V 0 bases short and J 7 bases short, with 9 bases between. CDR1 is LGHDT and CDR2 is YNNKEL in the germline V gene (reference sequence). Input material: peripheral blood. This chain connects TRBV3-1 (or the pseudogene TRBV3-2) to TRBJ2-2; a weak D match, TRBD2 (5 bases). The clonotype comes from a man in his sixties with COVID-19, enrolled during active disease. CDR3 residues: CASSQDFAGGELFF. In nucleotides, the CDR3 is TGTGCCAGCAGCCAAGACTTCGCGGGCGGGGAGCTGTTTTTT.